This is a list of T cell receptor beta chains from one sample in a study of T-cell reconstitution after alpha-beta-depleted transplantation in children. A single record per CDR3 protein comes from TCRdb applying MiXCR to the PCR reads. The sample holds 120,000 to 150,000 distinct CDR3 sequences, 8.5% to 10% seen once. The sample in question was PBMCs, mostly from graft donor cells, obtained 180 days after TCRalphabeta/CD19-depleted stem cell transplant. Every receptor here comes from a female patient younger than 10 who had a stem cell transplant for congenital amegakaryocytic thrombocytopenia, so the T cells may come from the graft donor. Each CDR3 is given with its conserved first and last residue. Fields, in order: V gene, clone size, D gene, J gene, CDR3 DNA, CDR3 protein. A D gene is named only where the DNA matches it firmly. Size tells how often a clone was seen, or its class if it is expanded.

TRBV20-1	many	TRBD1	TRBJ2-5	TGCAGTGCAGGGACAGGGTCAGAGACCCAGTACTTC	CSAGTGSETQYF
TRBV11-2	many	-	TRBJ1-1	TGTGCCAGCAGCTTAGCGCTTGCGAACACTGAAGCTTTCTTT	CASSLALANTEAFF
TRBV29-1	many	-	TRBJ1-2	TGCAGCGTTGGGGAGGGCTCCTATGGCTACACCTTC	CSVGEGSYGYTF
TRBV11-2	few	TRBD1	TRBJ2-2	TGTGCCAGCAGCCGACCCCCTATGGGCAGGGGGTTTTCCCTTGGGGAGCTGTTTTTT	CASSRPPMGRGFSLGELFF
TRBV5-1	few	-	TRBJ2-7	TGCGCCAGCAGCCCGCGACTTATGGGCGGCGAGCAGTACTTC	CASSPRLMGGEQYF
TRBV6-1	many	-	TRBJ1-1	TGTGCCAGCAGTGAAATGAGGGACACTGAAGCTTTCTTT	CASSEMRDTEAFF
TRBV11-1	many	-	TRBJ1-5	TGTGCCAGCAGCCCGCTCGTCCTACAGGGTCCTAGCAATCAGCCCCAGCATTTT	CASSPLVLQGPSNQPQHF
TRBV30	once	-	TRBJ2-2	TGTGCCTGGAGTGTGGGAAACCCCGGGGAGATGTTTTTT	CAWSVGNPGEMFF
TRBV20-1	many	TRBD2	TRBJ2-3	TGCAGTGCTAGAGTTCTAGCGGGCACAGATACGCAGTATTTT	CSARVLAGTDTQYF
TRBV28	few	TRBD1	TRBJ1-2	TGTGCCAGCAGTTTGACAGGGGTGGTCGGCTACACCTTC	CASSLTGVVGYTF
TRBV9	few	-	TRBJ2-6	TGTGCCAGCAGCGTCAAGATACCCGGCTCTGGGGCCAACGTCCTGACTTTC	CASSVKIPGSGANVLTF